The entry that follows covers one TCR beta chain sequence. What this receptor recognizes is not known. Base qualities were left out, and no much larger clone turns up one base away. Collaborating institutions collected whole blood in K2EDTA tubes following their own protocols. For TCRbeta analysis, collaborators shipped samples as frozen whole blood, isolated PBMCs, or DNA extracted from either of those sample types. This entry comes from a study of blood T cell repertoires in COVID-19 (dated by TCRdb to 2018 to 2021). Concerning the study at large: Collaborator samples came from the United States, Italy and Spain and covered acute and convalescent phases of COVID-19. The material from the prospective study consisted of cDNA or gDNA derived from T cells, B-cell-depleted T cells, or PBMCs. Subjects who had been exposed to COVID-19, were actively infected with it, or had recovered from it provided the deeply sampled blood TCRbeta repertoires that made up the dataset. The repertoires were released in a freely available public database intended as a resource for research on the immune response to SARS-CoV-2. Samples came from the ongoing ImmuneRACE study (first 160 participants) plus 1,254 subjects from 6 global collaborators. The sample metadata nearly always contained a de-identified subject ID, COVID-19 status, age in years and sex. Where HLA class I and class II types were available, the types were taken from metadata supplied by the sample provider, not from assay-based typing. The full study reports these points: The quantity of clinical and demographic metadata differed by source and by participant and was supplied without curation.

V ends up 4 bases short and J 6 bases short, with an unmatched junction base count of 9. The CDR3 measures 15 amino acids from cysteine to phenylalanine. Only CDR3 DNA is held: 45 bases, read in frame from base 1. The germline V gene encodes CDR1 SGHDT and CDR2 YYEEEE. The immunoSEQ Assay, a bias-controlled multiplex PCR, was used to amplify TCRbeta CDR3 regions from genomic DNA. The source study handled its data this way. Within the assay, amplification of reference gene primers was used to estimate how many nucleated cells each sample contained. To quantify the absolute abundance of each unique TCRbeta CDR3 rearrangement, sequence reads were collapsed and filtered. For each sample, productive Simpson clonality was calculated as the square root of Simpson's diversity index over productive rearrangements. The source is immuneACCESS, and TCRdb retained only in-frame sequences with V and J called. Part of the clones is not carried over; for the studies checked, unresolved V genes explain less than half of this, and the remainder is unexplained. Clonal size and the V and J genes are those of that table, whereas D and trimming came from the DNA. Within this sample are about 400,000 clones, with about nine tenths of them counted one time only. The ten largest clones capture approximately 1.5% of the sample.

The TCR originated in a woman in her 30s with active or convalescent COVID-19. The sequencing input was peripheral blood. The chain was built from TRBV5-6 and TRBJ1-4; TRBD1 matches 7 bases in the middle. The DNA reads as follows: TGTGCCAGCAGCGATACAGGGGCCCTGGATGAAAAACTGTTTTTT. This gives the protein CASSDTGALDEKLFF.